The 10 T cell receptor beta chains given below trace back to one sample, sequenced in a study of blood T cell repertoires in COVID-19. Generated by immunoSEQ multiplex PCR, the TCRdb table keeps only in-frame clones and is missing some. Found here are under 35,000 clones, approximately 85% of them singletons; the top ten hold 17%. Material: peripheral blood. Receptor source: an older woman with active COVID-19.

This chain uses TRBV5-8 with TRBJ2-7; D uncertain. V lost 2 bases, J lost 3 bases, and 12 bases lay in between. CDR1 SGHTS and CDR2 YDEGEE come from the germline V gene. The CDR3 has 14 amino acids. The CDR3 sequence: CASSLLYTDYEQYF. The CDR3 DNA follows: TGTGCCAGCAGCTTATTGTACACAGACTACGAGCAGTACTTC.

The chain has TRBV7-2 and TRBJ2-5, with D hard to call. This CDR3 contains 14 residues. Trimming took off 5 bases at V and 0 bases at J, with 10 bases between the two ends. From germline, CDR1 is SGHTA and CDR2 FQGNSA. The CDR3 region is CASSPTQYQETQYF. DNA for the CDR3: TGTGCCAGCAGCCCTACACAGTACCAAGAGACCCAGTACTTC.

V is TRBV2 and J is TRBJ1-3; D gene ambiguous. The CDR3 sequence is 13 residues long. The germline CDR1 and CDR2 sequences are SNHLY and FYNNEI. Trimming cost V 9 bases and J 5 bases, with 14 bases left between them. The CDR3 region is CASTGGGRNTIYF. The CDR3 nucleotides read TGTGCCAGTACGGGTGGAGGACGAAACACCATATATTTT.

The gene calls are TRBV28 and TRBJ1-6; 8 bases fit TRBD1. The CDR3 extends over 15 amino acids. Germline-derived CDR1 and CDR2 are MDHEN and SYDVKM. The junction had 8 bases not matched to a gene; V was cut back by 6 bases and J by 7 bases. DNA for the CDR3: TGTGCCAGCAGCCAGACAGGGGTGCGGAATTCACCCCTCCACTTT. Translation: CASSQTGVRNSPLHF.

The rearrangement links TRBV27 to TRBJ2-1; TRBD2 agrees at 10 bases. Germline CDR1 reads MNHEY; CDR2 reads SMNVEV (reference sequence). V was pared by 8 bases and J by 12 bases, with 10 bases of the junction left unmatched. The CDR3 contains 13 residues. The CDR3 DNA reads TGTGCCAGCGGACTAGCGGCCCAGGGTGGGCAGTTCTTC. Translation: CASGLAAQGGQFF.

V gene TRBV3-1 (or the pseudogene TRBV3-2) combines with J gene TRBJ2-1; the match to TRBD1 covers 11 bases. The CDR3 is 13 amino acids. Germline CDR1 and CDR2: LGHDT and YNNKEL (reference sequence). The trim removed 10 bases at V and 3 bases at J, leaving 2 bases unmatched. The CDR3 nucleotides read TGTGCCATCGGGACAGGGGGCTACAATGAGCAGTTCTTC. It is translated as CAIGTGGYNEQFF.

This rearrangement joins TRBV19 to TRBJ2-1, with 10 bases that match TRBD1. Germline V gene sequence: CDR1 LNHDA, CDR2 SQIVND (reference sequence). The CDR3 is 16 residues long. The junction had 12 bases not matched to a gene; V was cut back by 4 bases and J by 9 bases. The CDR3, as DNA: TGTGCCAGTAGTAGGTCGGTGGGACAGGGGAGGGTTGAGCAGTTCTTC. Its translation: CASSRSVGQGRVEQFF.

The rearrangement uses TRBV29-1 and TRBJ2-3, with 7 bases fitting TRBD2. Germline V CDR1 and CDR2: SQVTM, ANQGSEA. J gave up 4 bases and V 8 bases, and 12 bases lay outside the gene matches. The CDR3 extends over 14 amino acids. The CDR3 sequence is CSTFRDYGADTQYF. The CDR3 DNA follows: TGCAGCACCTTCCGGGACTATGGAGCAGATACGCAGTATTTT.

The chain recombines TRBV9 with TRBJ2-2, with D possibly TRBD2 on 6 matching bases. CDR3 size: 16 residues. Germline lookup yields CDR1 SGDLS and CDR2 YYNGEE. Trimming removed 1 base at V and 5 bases at J, with 15 bases between. The CDR3 region is CASSVREDPVTGELFF. In DNA form, the CDR3 reads TGTGCCAGCAGCGTAAGGGAGGACCCGGTTACCGGGGAGCTGTTTTTT.

This rearrangement joins TRBV7-2 to TRBJ2-1, with D maybe TRBD2 (6 bases). V lost 0 bases and J lost 2, with 11 bases in between. The CDR3 spans 16 residues. Per the germline V gene, CDR1 is SGHTA and CDR2 is FQGNSA. CDR3 protein: CASSLASGVAYNEQFF. The DNA of the CDR3 is TGTGCCAGCAGCTTAGCGTCGGGAGTGGCCTACAATGAGCAGTTCTTC.